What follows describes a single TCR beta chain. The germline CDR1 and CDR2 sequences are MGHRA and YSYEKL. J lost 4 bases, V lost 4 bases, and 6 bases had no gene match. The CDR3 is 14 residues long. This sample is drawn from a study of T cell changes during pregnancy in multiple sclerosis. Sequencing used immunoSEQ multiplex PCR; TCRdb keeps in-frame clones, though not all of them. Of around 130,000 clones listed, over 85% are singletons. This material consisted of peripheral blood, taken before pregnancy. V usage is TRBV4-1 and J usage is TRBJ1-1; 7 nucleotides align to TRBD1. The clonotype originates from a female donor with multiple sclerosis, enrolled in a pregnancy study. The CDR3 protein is CASSPTGTGTEAFF. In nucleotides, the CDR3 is TGCGCCAGCAGCCCGACAGGGACGGGCACTGAAGCTTTCTTT.